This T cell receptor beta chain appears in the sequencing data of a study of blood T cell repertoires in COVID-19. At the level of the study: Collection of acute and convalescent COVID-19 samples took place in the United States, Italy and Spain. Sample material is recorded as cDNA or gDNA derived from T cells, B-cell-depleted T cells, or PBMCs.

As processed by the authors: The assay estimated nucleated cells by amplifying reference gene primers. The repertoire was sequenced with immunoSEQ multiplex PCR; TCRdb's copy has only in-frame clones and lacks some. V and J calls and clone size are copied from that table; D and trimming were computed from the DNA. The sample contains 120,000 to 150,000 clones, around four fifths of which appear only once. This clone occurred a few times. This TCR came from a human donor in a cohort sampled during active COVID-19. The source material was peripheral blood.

CDR3 sequence: CASSQRQGSNSPLHF. In DNA form, the CDR3 reads TGCGCCAGCAGCCAGCGACAGGGTAGTAATTCACCCCTCCACTTT. This chain connects TRBV5-1 to TRBJ1-6; TRBD1 agrees at 7 bases. CDR1 SGHRS and CDR2 YFSETQ come from the germline V gene. The CDR3 is made up of 15 amino acids. Trimming removed 4 bases from V and 6 bases from J; junction bases left unmatched: 7.